What follows are 20 T cell receptor beta chains derived from one specimen sequenced in a study of CD8 T cells in ankylosing spondylitis. Each CDR3 protein is one row after TCRdb ran MiXCR on the 5' RACE reads. The sample lists some 16,000 distinct CDR3 sequences, around 8% occurring once. Input material: blood. Receptor source: a male donor with ankylosing spondylitis or in good health (not recorded which).

This clonotype has a handful of counts. V and J are TRBV20-1 and TRBJ1-1; a weak D match, TRBD1 (6 bases). Germline V gene data show CDR1 as DFQATT and CDR2 as SNEGSKA (reference sequence). This CDR3 has 15 amino acids. Trimming took 3 bases from V and 1 from J, leaving 15 bases between them. CDR3 in amino acids: CSASSRGAQNTEAFF. The CDR3 DNA sequence: TGCAGTGCTAGCTCGCGGGGGGCTCAGAACACTGAAGCTTTCTTT.

This clonotype was seen a few times. This chain links TRBV11-2 with TRBJ2-1, with 10 bases identical to TRBD2. The CDR3 extends over 19 amino acids. Germline V CDR1 and CDR2: SGHAT, FQNNGV. With V trimmed by 2 bases and J by 3 bases, 13 bases remained unmatched. CDR3 DNA sequence: TGTGCCAGCAGCTTAAGGCCTTTCGGCCTAGCGGGAGACTACAATGAGCAGTTCTTC. Translation: CASSLRPFGLAGDYNEQFF.

By sample fraction, this clonotype is medium-sized. This rearrangement joins TRBV20-1 to TRBJ1-5; the D is unclear. The CDR3 is made up of 13 amino acids. Germline V gene data show CDR1 as DFQATT and CDR2 as SNEGSKA (reference sequence). Trimming removed 1 base from V and 0 bases from J, with 4 bases in between. The CDR3 DNA reads as TGCAGTGCTAGAGCGGGTAGCAATCAGCCCCAGCATTTT. Translated, it gives CSARAGSNQPQHF.

Ten or more counts support this clonotype. The V call is TRBV20-1, the J call TRBJ2-2; D might be TRBD2 (5 bases). Trimming cost V 1 base and J 3 bases, with 9 bases left between them. CDR1 and CDR2 from the germline V gene are DFQATT and SNEGSKA (reference sequence). This CDR3 comprises 14 residues. In DNA, the CDR3 is TGCAGTGCTAGAGCGGAGGCCGACACCGGGGAGCTGTTTTTT. It encodes CSARAEADTGELFF.

This clonotype was observed a few times. The rearrangement uses TRBV15 and TRBJ2-7, with TRBD2 matching 7 bases. V trimming: 3 bases; J trimming: 0 bases; junction bases outside the gene matches: 2. Germline V CDR1 and CDR2: LNHNV, YYDKDF (reference sequence). The CDR3 has 14 residues. The CDR3 reads CATSSRTSSYEQYF. CDR3 nucleotides: TGTGCCACCAGCAGTAGGACTAGCTCCTACGAGCAGTACTTC.

This chain uses TRBV15 with TRBJ1-4, with D unresolved. V lost 8 bases to trimming and J lost 8 bases, with 12 bases between them. The CDR3 spans 12 residues. CDR1 is LNHNV, CDR2 YYDKDF, per germline (reference sequence). Written as DNA, the CDR3 is TGTGCCACCTCTAGGGTTGGAGAAAAACTGTTTTTT. Its protein product is CATSRVGEKLFF.

This clonotype was counted at least ten times. This chain joins TRBV5-6 and TRBJ2-2; 7 bases are shared with TRBD1. Germline V gives CDR1 SGHDT, CDR2 YYEEEE. The V gene end was trimmed by 3 bases and the J gene end by 6 bases; junction bases not matched to a gene: 8. The CDR3 has 15 residues. The CDR3 region is CASSWGTARPGELFF. CDR3 DNA sequence: TGTGCCAGCAGCTGGGGGACAGCTAGGCCCGGGGAGCTGTTTTTT.

This clonotype was recorded many times. V gene TRBV12-3 or TRBV12-4 combines with J gene TRBJ2-7; D is ambiguous. CDR3 length: 12 residues. V shed 1 base and J shed 4 bases, with 5 bases lying between them. The CDR3 sequence is CASSLGFYEQYF. The CDR3 region has the DNA TGTGCCAGCAGTTTAGGATTTTACGAGCAGTACTTC.

The sample holds many counts of this clonotype. This chain links TRBV14 with TRBJ1-4, with D perhaps TRBD1 (5 bases). The V gene lost 0 bases and the J gene lost 5 bases, with 10 bases spanning the gap. Per germline, CDR1 SGHDN and CDR2 FVKESK. This CDR3 region has 15 residues. The DNA of the CDR3 is TGTGCCAGCAGCCAAGACGCGACAGACAATGAAAAACTGTTTTTT. Its translation is CASSQDATDNEKLFF.

This clonotype was seen a handful of times. The germline gene is not matched at one end of the junction; a read error may be the cause. The chain couples TRBV20-1 to TRBJ2-1, with D perhaps given as TRBD1 or TRBD2 (5 bases each). This CDR3 spans 11 amino acids. Looked up from germline, CDR1 is DFQATT and CDR2 is SNEGSKA (reference sequence). The CDR3 region is CSARAGGEQFF. CDR3 sequence (DNA): TGCAGTGCGAGAGCTGGGGGTGAGCAGTTCTTC.

This clonotype was observed many times. This chain joins TRBV25-1 and TRBJ2-7; a possible D gene is TRBD1 (6 bases). Trimming left V 2 bases short and J 0 bases short, with 14 bases between. Per germline, CDR1 MGHDK and CDR2 SYGVNS. CDR3 length equals 16 residues. CDR3 bases: TGTGCCAGCAGTGAAGGGGGCAGCCATAACTCCTACGAGCAGTACTTC. It translates to CASSEGGSHNSYEQYF.

A note on this clonotype: Sequence at one end of the junction differs from germline and may be a read error. The rearrangement links TRBV2 to TRBJ2-3, with 7 bases fitting TRBD2. Germline CDR1 and CDR2: SNHLY and FYNNEI. CDR3 length: 16 amino acids. Written as DNA, the CDR3 is TGTCCCAGCAGGGCCTCCAGCGGGGCTAGCACAGATACGCAGTATTTT. Translation gives CPSRASSGASTDTQYF.

This clonotype was seen at least ten times. CDR3 residues: CASSLGTNTEAFF. DNA for the CDR3: TGCGCCAGCAGCTTGGGTACAAACACTGAAGCTTTCTTT. The chain uses TRBV5-1 and TRBJ1-1; no clear D. Trimming removed 0 bases at V and 2 bases at J, with 5 bases between. The CDR3 has 13 amino acids. The germline CDR1 and CDR2 sequences are SGHRS and YFSETQ.

This clonotype was counted ten times or more. The chain recombines TRBV20-1 with TRBJ2-3; 12 nucleotides agree with TRBD1. Germline CDR1 and CDR2: DFQATT and SNEGSKA (reference sequence). This CDR3 region has 15 residues. The V and J ends lost 5 bases and 7 bases, in that order; junction bases with no gene match: 10. CDR3 region: CSAQLPGQGANTQYF. CDR3 DNA: TGCAGTGCTCAGTTGCCGGGACAGGGGGCTAATACGCAGTATTTT.

This clonotype was observed many times. V gene TRBV27 combines with J gene TRBJ2-7, with 9 bases lining up with TRBD2. Germline CDR1 MNHEY, CDR2 SMNVEV (reference sequence). Trimming cost V 5 bases and J 6 bases; bases outside gene matches: 5. The CDR3 extends over 13 amino acids. The CDR3 DNA sequence: TGTGCCAGCAGTACAAGGACTAGCGTCGAGCAGTACTTC. Its protein is CASSTRTSVEQYF.

CDR3 sequence reads: CASSHWDSNEQFF. Written as DNA, the CDR3 is TGTGCCAGCAGCCACTGGGACAGTAACGAGCAGTTCTTC. The chain is built from TRBV3-1 and TRBJ2-1; TRBD1 matches at 7 bases. Trimming cost V 3 bases and J 10 bases; bases outside gene matches: 6. Per the germline V gene, CDR1 is LGHDT and CDR2 is YNNKEL (reference sequence). This CDR3 is built from 13 residues.

At least ten counts were recorded for this clonotype. The chain is built from TRBV6-6 and TRBJ2-1, with TRBD1 identical over 9 bases. The CDR3 consists of 15 residues. J gave up 5 bases and V 6 bases, and 8 bases lay outside the gene matches. Germline CDR1 MNHNY, CDR2 SVGAGI (reference sequence). The CDR3 loop reads CASRTGQGGNNEQFF. CDR3 DNA sequence: TGTGCCAGCAGGACGGGACAGGGCGGGAACAATGAGCAGTTCTTC.

This clonotype appeared a few times. J is TRBJ1-1 and V is TRBV20-1; no clear D gene. Germline CDR1 DFQATT, CDR2 SNEGSKA (reference sequence). V lost 1 base and J 6 bases, leaving 12 bases between the germline ends. This CDR3 is 13 amino acids long. CDR3 residues: CSARGILLAEAFF. CDR3 bases: TGCAGTGCTAGAGGCATCCTCCTCGCTGAAGCTTTCTTT.

This clonotype has a count of ten or more. The V call is TRBV6-6, the J call TRBJ2-5, with 11 bases that match TRBD1. Germline-derived CDR1 and CDR2 are MNHNY and SVGAGI (reference sequence). The CDR3 extends over 16 amino acids. The V segment lost 4 bases and the J segment 1 base; nucleotides outside the gene matches: 5. The CDR3 region is CASSWTGGRGQETQYF. The CDR3 nucleotides read TGTGCCAGCAGTTGGACAGGGGGCCGGGGCCAAGAGACCCAGTACTTC.

This clonotype has at least ten counts. The chain recombines TRBV7-2 with TRBJ2-2; 7 positions agree with TRBD2. The CDR3 is 16 amino acids. After removal of 5 bases from V and 2 bases from J, the junction contained 8 bases not matched to a gene. Germline lookup yields CDR1 SGHTA and CDR2 FQGNSA. The CDR3 region is CASSDRLAVNTGELFF. DNA for the CDR3: TGTGCCAGCAGCGACCGGCTAGCGGTTAACACCGGGGAGCTGTTTTTT.